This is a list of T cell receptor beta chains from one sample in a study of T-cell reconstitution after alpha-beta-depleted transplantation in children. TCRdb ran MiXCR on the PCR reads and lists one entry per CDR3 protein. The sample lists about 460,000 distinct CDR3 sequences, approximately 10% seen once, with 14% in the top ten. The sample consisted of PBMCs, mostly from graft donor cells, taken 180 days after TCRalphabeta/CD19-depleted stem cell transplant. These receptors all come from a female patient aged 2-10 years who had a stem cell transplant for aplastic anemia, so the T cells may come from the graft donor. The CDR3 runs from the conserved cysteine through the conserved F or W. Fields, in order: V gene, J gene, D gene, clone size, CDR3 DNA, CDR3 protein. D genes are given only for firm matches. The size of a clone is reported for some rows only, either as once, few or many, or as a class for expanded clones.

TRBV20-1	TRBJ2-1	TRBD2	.	TGCAGTGCTAAACTAGCGGGAGGACTCAATGAGCAGTTCTTC	CSAKLAGGLNEQFF
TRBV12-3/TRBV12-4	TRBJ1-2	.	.	TGTGCCAGCAGTACGGGGCCTGGTGGCTATGGCTACACCTTC	CASSTGPGGYGYTF
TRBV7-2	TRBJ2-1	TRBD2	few	TGTGCCAGCAGCTACCGGACTAGCCTCTACAATGAGCAGTTCTTC	CASSYRTSLYNEQFF
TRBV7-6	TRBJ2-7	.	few	TGTGCCAGCAGCCTAGGGACCGGGTTACCCTACGAGCAGTACTTC	CASSLGTGLPYEQYF
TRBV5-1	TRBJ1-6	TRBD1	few	TGCGCCAGCAGCCTGGGGACAGGGAAAATGGCGGCCCTCCACTTT	CASSLGTGKMAALHF
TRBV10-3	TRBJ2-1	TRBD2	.	TGTGCCATCAGTGTTGCACCGGGACTAGCGCCAGAACAGTTCTTC	CAISVAPGLAPEQFF
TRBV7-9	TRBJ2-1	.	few	TGTGCCAGCAGCTTATGGGGACTTAGCTCCTACAATGAGCAGTTCTTC	CASSLWGLSSYNEQFF
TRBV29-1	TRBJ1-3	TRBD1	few	TGCAGCGGGACAGGGTCTGGAAACACCATATATTTT	CSGTGSGNTIYF
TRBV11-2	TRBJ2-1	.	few	TGTGCCAGCAGCTCCTTTCGGCGGAAACGAAGCTCCTACAATGAGCAGTTCTTC	CASSSFRRKRSSYNEQFF
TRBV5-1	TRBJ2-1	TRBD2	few	TGCGCCAGCAGCTCTACGGGGGGAATCGTGGGCAATGAGCAGTTCTTC	CASSSTGGIVGNEQFF
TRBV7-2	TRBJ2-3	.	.	TGTGCCAGCAGCTTAGCGCAAAATGTAGGAGCCGGAGATACGCAGTATTTT	CASSLAQNVGAGDTQYF
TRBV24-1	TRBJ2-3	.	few	TGTGCCACCAGTGACCCAAGCGATACAGATACGCAGTATTTT	CATSDPSDTDTQYF
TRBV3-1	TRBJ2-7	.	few	TGTGCCAGCAGTCTCCCGGGCCCGGGCTACGAGCAGTACTTC	CASSLPGPGYEQYF
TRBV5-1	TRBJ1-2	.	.	TGCGCCAGCAGCTTGAAGGAAACTAGCTACACCTTC	CASSLKETSYTF
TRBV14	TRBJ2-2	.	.	TGTGCCAGCAGCCGAGACCTTCTCGCCGGGGAGCTGTTTTTT	CASSRDLLAGELFF
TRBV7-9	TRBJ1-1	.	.	TGTGCCAGCAGCACGCGACAGCAGAACACTGAAGCTTTCTTT	CASSTRQQNTEAFF
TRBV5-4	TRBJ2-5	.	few	TGTGCCAGCAGCTTGGTCACCGGGACAGGGTCTCTAGCGGGGCAAGAGACCCAGTACTTC	CASSLVTGTGSLAGQETQYF
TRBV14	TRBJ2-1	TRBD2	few	TGTGCCAGCAGCCAGGGGGGGGAGCAGTTCTTC	CASSQGGEQFF
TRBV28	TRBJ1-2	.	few	TGTGCCAGCAGCCACTTAGGGGGCTACACCTTC	CASSHLGGYTF
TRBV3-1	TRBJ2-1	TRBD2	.	TGTGCCAGCAGCCAAGATCCGCCTAGCGGGAGGGCCTACAATGAGCAGTTCTTC	CASSQDPPSGRAYNEQFF
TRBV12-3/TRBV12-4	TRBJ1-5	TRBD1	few	TGTGCCAGCAGGGAGGGGACAGTCAATCAGCCCCAGCATTTT	CASREGTVNQPQHF
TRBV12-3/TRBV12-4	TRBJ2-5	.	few	TGTGCCAGCAGCGCCCTCGGGGGGCTGCGGGAGACCCAGTACTTC	CASSALGGLRETQYF
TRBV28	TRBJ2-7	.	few	TGTGCCAGCAGCACAGGGGACTACTTACGAGAGCAGTACTTC	CASSTGDYLREQYF
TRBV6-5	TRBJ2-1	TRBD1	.	TGTGCCAGCAGTTATTTGAGACAGGGGGGCAATGAGCAGTTCTTC	CASSYLRQGGNEQFF
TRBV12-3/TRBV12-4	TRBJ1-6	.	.	TGTGCCAGCAGTTTGGATCACAGGGAAAAGAGTTCACCCCTCCACTTT	CASSLDHREKSSPLHF
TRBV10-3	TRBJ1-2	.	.	TGTGCCATCAGCCCGGGGATATTGAGGGGACTTAACTATGGCTACACCTTC	CAISPGILRGLNYGYTF
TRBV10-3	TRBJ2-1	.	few	TGTGCCATCAGTGAGTTCGGGTACAATGAGCAGTTCTTC	CAISEFGYNEQFF
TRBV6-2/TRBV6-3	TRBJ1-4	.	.	TGTGCCAGCAGTTATGAAGCCTATAGTGAAAAACTGTTTTTT	CASSYEAYSEKLFF
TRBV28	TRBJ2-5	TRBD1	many	TGTGCCAGCACCCAACCCGGGACAGGGGGAGAGACCCAGTACTTC	CASTQPGTGGETQYF
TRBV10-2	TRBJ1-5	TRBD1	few	TGCGCCAGCAGTGCGGGGCCGGGACAGGCGAGCCAGCGGAATAATCAGCCCCAGCATTTT	CASSAGPGQASQRNNQPQHF
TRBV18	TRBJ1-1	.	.	TGTGCCAGCTCACCAGGTCGGACGGTGAACACTGAAGCTTTCTTT	CASSPGRTVNTEAFF
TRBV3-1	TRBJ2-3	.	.	TGTGCCAGCAGCCAAGAAGGTGGATGGCGGGCCGTCACAGATACGCAGTATTTT	CASSQEGGWRAVTDTQYF
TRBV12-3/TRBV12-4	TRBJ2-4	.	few	TGTGCCAGCAGTTTAGGGTCACCCCTGGGGAACATTCAGTACTTC	CASSLGSPLGNIQYF
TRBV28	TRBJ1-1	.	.	TGTGCCAGCAGTTTATGGTCAGAGAACACTGAAGCTTTCTTT	CASSLWSENTEAFF
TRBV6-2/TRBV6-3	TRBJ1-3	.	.	TGTGCCAGCACTCCCGGGATTAAAGGAAACACCATATATTTT	CASTPGIKGNTIYF
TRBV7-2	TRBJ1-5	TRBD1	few	TGTGCCAGCAGCGACCGGGACAGGGGTTATCAGCCCCAGCATTTT	CASSDRDRGYQPQHF
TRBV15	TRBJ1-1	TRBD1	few	TGTGCCACCAGCAAGGGACAGCCGAACACTGAAGCTTTCTTT	CATSKGQPNTEAFF
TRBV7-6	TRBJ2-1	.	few	TGTGCCAGCAGCTCAGACGGAACCTACAATGAGCAGTTCTTC	CASSSDGTYNEQFF
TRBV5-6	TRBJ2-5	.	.	TGTGCCAGCAGCTTGGAGGGGGTTATGGAGACCCAGTACTTC	CASSLEGVMETQYF
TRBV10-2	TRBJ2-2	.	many	TGCGCCAGCAGTGGAGCGAACACCGGGGAGCTGTTTTTT	CASSGANTGELFF
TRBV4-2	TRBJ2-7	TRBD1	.	TGTGCCAGCAGCCAAGGACAGGGGATTTACGAGCAGTACTTC	CASSQGQGIYEQYF
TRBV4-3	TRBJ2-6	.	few	TGCGCCAGCTACAGACCCTACTCTGGGGCCAACGTCCTGACTTTC	CASYRPYSGANVLTF
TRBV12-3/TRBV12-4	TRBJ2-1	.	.	TGTGCCAGCAGCCCCCGGGTAGCGGCCCAGGTCTTC	CASSPRVAAQVF
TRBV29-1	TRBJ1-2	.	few	TGCAGCGTAGGTTCAGGGGATGGCTACACCTTC	CSVGSGDGYTF
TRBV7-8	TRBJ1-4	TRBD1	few	TGTGCCAGCAGCTTAGTCGAAGGACAGGGCGTTGAAAAACTGTTTTTT	CASSLVEGQGVEKLFF